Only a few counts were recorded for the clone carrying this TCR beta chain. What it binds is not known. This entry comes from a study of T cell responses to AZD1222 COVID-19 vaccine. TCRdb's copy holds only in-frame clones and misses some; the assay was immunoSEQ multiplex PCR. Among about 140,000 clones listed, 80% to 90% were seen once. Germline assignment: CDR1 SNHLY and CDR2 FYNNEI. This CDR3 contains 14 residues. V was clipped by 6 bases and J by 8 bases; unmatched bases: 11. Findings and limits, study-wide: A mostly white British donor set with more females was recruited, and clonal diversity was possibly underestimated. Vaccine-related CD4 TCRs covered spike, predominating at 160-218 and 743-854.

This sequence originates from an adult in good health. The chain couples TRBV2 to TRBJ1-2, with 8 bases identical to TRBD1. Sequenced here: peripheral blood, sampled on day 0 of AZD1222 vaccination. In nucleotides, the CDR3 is TGTGCCAGCAGCCTATACGGACAGGGTGGGGGCTACACCTTC. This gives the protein CASSLYGQGGGYTF.